The 13 T cell receptor beta chains below were found in one sample sequenced in a study of blood T cells in healthy people across ages. The second PCR ran about 6 to 12 cycles with a sample-barcoded 5' primer and J-beta primers. Using its own MiXCR run on the 5' RACE reads, TCRdb lists one record per CDR3 protein. The table records over a million distinct CDR3 sequences, approximately 38% of them present only once. Sequences were obtained from blood. Source of these receptors: a woman aged 18-29 years in good health.

DNA of the CDR3: TGTGCCAGCAGTCCCGGGACAGGGGTCGAGCAGTACTTC. It is translated as CASSPGTGVEQYF. This chain links TRBV6-5 with TRBJ2-7; 10 nucleotides line up with TRBD1. Losses at the gene ends were 5 bases for V and 6 bases for J; bases not matched to a gene: 4. The CDR3 runs 13 residues. CDR1 is MNHEY and CDR2 is SVGAGI in the germline V gene.

This clonotype was seen more than once but under ten times. The V and J genes are TRBV27 and TRBJ1-2; D ambiguous. V was pared by 0 bases and J by 4 bases, with 9 bases between. This CDR3 has 14 residues. The germline CDR1 and CDR2 sequences are MNHEY and SMNVEV (reference sequence). CDR3 DNA: TGTGCCAGCAGTTTATCCCTGGGCACCTATGGCTACACCTTC. Its protein is CASSLSLGTYGYTF.

This chain's CDR3 is CASSAGGLAPYEQYF. The CDR3 DNA follows: TGTGCCAGCAGCGCCGGAGGACTAGCCCCCTACGAGCAGTACTTC. The rearrangement joins TRBV7-6 to TRBJ2-7; 8 bases align to TRBD2. Germline assignment: CDR1 SGHVS and CDR2 FNYEAQ. This CDR3 is built from 15 residues. V lost 5 bases to trimming and J lost 2 bases; unmatched junction nucleotides: 8. Together with reference TRBV7-6 and TRBJ2-7, the CDR3 gives the full variable domain: GAGVSQSPRYKVTKRGQDVALRCDPISGHVSLYWYRQALGQGPEFLTYFNYEAQQDKSGLPNDRFSAERPEGSISTLTIQRTEQRDSAMYRCASSAGGLAPYEQYFGPGTRLTVT.

This clonotype was counted once. The junction departs from germline at one end; a sequencing error may be responsible. This chain connects TRBV20-1 to TRBJ1-2; 9 positions agree with TRBD1. The CDR3 extends over 14 amino acids. Per the germline V gene, CDR1 is DFQATT and CDR2 is SNEGSKA (reference sequence). The CDR3 nucleotides read TGCAGTGCGAGAGGGACAGGGAGTATCTATGGCTACACCTTC. This sequence encodes CSARGTGSIYGYTF.

The chain uses TRBV7-9 and TRBJ2-1; D is perhaps TRBD1 (6 bases). The CDR3 has 17 residues. CDR1 SEHNR and CDR2 FQNEAQ come from the germline V gene (reference sequence). With 4 bases removed from V and 4 bases from J, the gap between germline ends came to 20 bases. The CDR3 DNA follows: TGTGCCAGCAGCTCCCTATGGGGGACACAAGGGTACAATGAGCAGTTCTTC. Protein sequence: CASSSLWGTQGYNEQFF.

CDR3 sequence reads: CSVEGPGQGGYTF. The CDR3 DNA sequence: TGCAGCGTTGAAGGTCCGGGACAGGGTGGCTACACCTTC. The chain recombines TRBV29-1 with TRBJ1-2, with TRBD1 identical over 9 bases. Germline assignment: CDR1 SQVTM and CDR2 ANQGSEA. V lost 1 base, J lost 7 bases, and 4 bases stayed unmatched. The CDR3 is 13 amino acids.

The chain combines TRBV10-1 with TRBJ1-2, with D possibly matching TRBD1 (5 bases). The CDR3 is 13 amino acids. CDR1 and CDR2 (germline): WNHNN, SYGVQD (reference sequence). The V gene lost 3 bases and the J gene lost 4 bases, with 9 bases spanning the gap. The CDR3 spells CASSDLGPYGYTF. CDR3 bases: TGCGCCAGCAGTGACTTGGGGCCCTATGGCTACACCTTC.

The V call is TRBV7-2, the J call TRBJ1-5; D unclear. The CDR3 consists of 17 residues. Germline assignment: CDR1 SGHTA and CDR2 FQGNSA. The V end lost 1 base, the J end lost 2 bases, and 15 bases lay between the germline ends. CDR3 residues: CASSLEPARVGNQPQHF. In DNA, the CDR3 is TGTGCCAGCAGCTTAGAACCAGCGAGGGTTGGCAATCAGCCCCAGCATTTT. Supplemented by reference TRBV7-2 and TRBJ1-5, the full variable domain reads GAGVSQSPSNKVTEKGKDVELRCDPISGHTALYWYRQSLGQGLEFLIYFQGNSAPDKSGLPSDRFSAERTGGSVSTLTIQRTQQEDSAVYLCASSLEPARVGNQPQHFGDGTRLSIL.

The chain is built from TRBV12-3 or TRBV12-4 and TRBJ2-3; 9 nucleotides line up with TRBD2. The CDR3 has 18 residues. Trimming took 4 bases from V and 1 from J; bases not matched to a gene: 12. The CDR3 sequence is CASSSILLAGLRTDTQYF. The CDR3 nucleotides are TGTGCCAGCAGTTCCATACTACTAGCGGGTCTTCGCACAGATACGCAGTATTTT.

The sample holds a few counts of this clonotype. The V call is TRBV27, the J call TRBJ1-4; 10 nucleotides match TRBD1. The CDR3 is 15 residues long. The V gene end was trimmed by 5 bases and the J gene end by 7 bases; junction bases not matched to a gene: 7. From germline, CDR1 is MNHEY and CDR2 SMNVEV (reference sequence). The DNA for the CDR3 is TGTGCCAGCAGTCACGACAGGGGGCTGGGTGAAAAACTGTTTTTT. It is translated as CASSHDRGLGEKLFF.

The chain employs TRBV5-1 and TRBJ2-3; 9 bases map to TRBD2. The ends lost 5 bases at V and 2 bases at J; junction bases unmatched: 6. Germline CDR1 reads SGHRS; CDR2 reads YFSETQ. The CDR3 loop spans 15 amino acids. This CDR3 is CASRGGRAPTDTQYF. Here the CDR3 DNA reads TGCGCCAGCAGGGGCGGGAGGGCCCCCACAGATACGCAGTATTTT.

The chain has TRBV20-1 and TRBJ2-5; 9 bases agree with TRBD2. The end of the DNA fits TRBJ2-7 better, so the J call may be wrong. This CDR3 has 15 amino acids. Germline CDR1 is DFQATT and CDR2 is SNEGSKA (reference sequence). The CDR3 coding sequence is TGCAGTGCTAGAGATGTGGTAGCGGGAGTCGGCGAGCAGTACTTC. Translated, it gives CSARDVVAGVGEQYF.

This clonotype came up a few times. This chain joins TRBV5-1 and TRBJ2-5, with a weak D call TRBD1 (6 bases). V lost 2 bases to trimming and J lost 5 bases, with 10 bases between them. CDR3 length equals 13 residues. The germline V gene has CDR1 SGHRS and CDR2 YFSETQ. The CDR3 DNA sequence: TGCGCCAGCAGCTTCGGGACATTGGAGACCCAGTACTTC. Its translation: CASSFGTLETQYF.